This T cell receptor (beta chain) was profiled in a study of control samples from healthy donors and cancer patients. Trimming took off 2 bases at V and 2 bases at J, with 0 bases between the two ends. This CDR3 spans 12 amino acids. CDR1 and CDR2 from the germline V gene are LGHDT and YNNKEL (reference sequence). The protocol was immunoSEQ multiplex PCR, while the TCRdb copy is restricted to in-frame clones and leaves out a portion. The data show about 84,000 clones, with roughly 82% seen just once and roughly 11% held by the top ten. The chain joins TRBV3-1 (or the pseudogene TRBV3-2) to TRBJ1-4, with unresolved D. The specimen sequenced was PBMCs. The clonotype comes from a man in his sixties with head and neck cancer. The CDR3 sequence: CASSQTNEKLFF. In DNA form, the CDR3 reads TGTGCCAGCAGCCAAACTAATGAAAAACTGTTTTTT.